The rows below give T cell receptor beta chains drawn from one sample of a study of CD4+ T cells in melanoma. Clones were read by immunoSEQ multiplex PCR, and TCRdb kept only the in-frame ones, dropping some. This table has approximately 20,000 clones, 82% appearing once. The sequenced material came from cells from a culture (not recorded whether cultured in vitro). These receptors originate from a human donor with melanoma. Each CDR3 is given with its conserved first and last residue. Each record gives: clone size, CDR3 length, V gene, J gene, CDR3 protein. Clone size is given for some rows only: seen once, a few or many times, or a class if the clone is expanded.

.	16	TRBV18	TRBJ2-7	CASSPSGGAGPYEQYF
.	15	TRBV7-2	TRBJ2-7	CASSFVPGGSYEQYF
.	15	TRBV6-6	TRBJ2-3	CASSYSRGLTDTQYF
.	13	TRBV11-2	TRBJ1-2	CASTYGGSDGYTF
.	12	TRBV7-9	TRBJ2-1	CASSLAWGEQFF
.	14	TRBV30	TRBJ2-3	CAWQGGIHTDTQYF
.	12	TRBV30	TRBJ2-5	CAWTQRRETQYF
.	13	TRBV29-1	TRBJ1-1	CSVVSGLNTEAFF
.	16	TRBV10-3	TRBJ1-5	CAISEFVSGTDQPQHF
.	12	TRBV12-5	TRBJ1-3	CASGLLQDRIYF
.	13	TRBV29-1	TRBJ2-5	CSGKIAGVETQYF
.	16	TRBV7-6	TRBJ2-7	CASSSRGGSRPHEQYF
.	16	TRBV5-8	TRBJ1-5	CASSKRGTANNQPQHF
.	17	TRBV2	TRBJ1-2	CASSEGDRGLGGYGYTF
.	11	TRBV19	TRBJ2-3	CASSSPGPQYF
few	13	TRBV30	TRBJ2-4	CAWSVADASLQYF
.	17	TRBV19	TRBJ1-6	CASSRDRGFSGGSPLHF
.	17	TRBV7-9	TRBJ1-2	CASSSNRVAGTNYGYTF
.	15	TRBV6-5	TRBJ1-4	CASSQSTGFGEKLFF
.	15	TRBV4-1	TRBJ2-5	CASRSSGLVQETQYF
.	15	TRBV6-1	TRBJ2-1	CASSRPGGGRNEQFF
.	17	TRBV4-2	TRBJ1-2	CASSQPLQGARAGGYTF
once	13	TRBV9	TRBJ1-1	CASSVTSTGEAFF
once	15	TRBV7-9	TRBJ2-1	CASSLSGGFKNEQFF
.	18	TRBV4-2	TRBJ1-2	CASSQAVGLGGSGDGYTF
.	15	TRBV7-9	TRBJ2-7	CASSLSLAGPYEQYF
.	13	TRBV7-9	TRBJ2-7	CASSLPWGHEQYF
.	16	TRBV5-4	TRBJ2-3	CASSSKSGGAADTQYF
.	12	TRBV11-2	TRBJ1-1	CATLGGNTEAFF
once	13	TRBV28	TRBJ1-3	CASNSGSGNTIYF
.	14	TRBV7-8	TRBJ1-2	CASSLGRVGYGYTF
.	15	TRBV5-6	TRBJ2-6	CASRAIHSGANVLTF
.	16	TRBV5-1	TRBJ1-4	CASSLEGHATNEKLFF
.	16	TRBV6-5	TRBJ1-6	CASSYSGGQGASPLHF
.	14	TRBV5-6	TRBJ2-7	CASALLAGGYEQYF
.	14	TRBV5-1	TRBJ2-7	CASSGGSGGSEQYF
.	13	TRBV6-1	TRBJ1-5	CASRWDSNQPQHF
.	16	TRBV4-1	TRBJ1-2	CASSQVQGQVHYGYTF
.	16	TRBV7-8	TRBJ1-1	CASSLPIGTGGTEAFF
few	19	TRBV5-1	TRBJ2-1	CASSFRSGGSFTSYNEQFF
.	12	TRBV29-1	TRBJ2-1	CSVNQGWGEQFF
.	15	TRBV6-6	TRBJ2-1	CASSYRQGGHNEQFF
few	16	TRBV5-8	TRBJ2-6	CASSPTGRFGANVLTF
.	19	TRBV4-1	TRBJ2-6	CASSARRTGAASGANVLTF
.	16	TRBV7-2	TRBJ1-1	CASSLRTGGLNTEAFF
.	17	TRBV5-1	TRBJ2-5	CASSLEGQGLGQETQYF
once	13	TRBV29-1	TRBJ2-7	CSVLSPGTYEQYF
.	16	TRBV19	TRBJ2-2	CASSADRVANTGELFF
.	13	TRBV28	TRBJ1-3	CASSLGLSNTIYF
.	12	TRBV7-7	TRBJ2-5	CASSQTGETQYF
.	15	TRBV7-8	TRBJ2-1	CASSSTDAILSEQFF
few	15	TRBV9	TRBJ2-3	CASSSRADITDTQYF